This record looks at one TCR beta chain sequence and its context. The data belong to a study of cytomegalovirus exposure and HLA in healthy donors. Assay: immunoSEQ multiplex PCR; the TCRdb copy retains only in-frame clones and omits some. This table has tens of thousands of clones, 90% appearing once. This clonotype was sampled from a man aged 18 to 29 in good health and CMV-seronegative. Material for sequencing was PBMCs.

Here the CDR3 reads CASSSWEDEQFF. The DNA for the CDR3 is TGTGCCAGCAGCTCATGGGAGGATGAGCAGTTCTTC. This chain joins TRBV11-2 and TRBJ2-1, with D perhaps TRBD2 (6 bases). Germline lookup yields CDR1 SGHAT and CDR2 FQNNGV. Trimming removed 4 bases at V and 8 bases at J, with 9 bases between. This CDR3 spans 12 amino acids.